The next 32 T cell receptor beta chains were all read from a single sample in a study of T cells in Graves' hyperthyroidism and ophthalmopathy. What was amplified from RNA transcripts were TCR beta CDR3 regions. HTBI primers were employed in a first-round RT-PCR of the TCR CDR3. TCRdb itself ran the multiplex PCR reads through MiXCR, one entry per CDR3 protein. The sample holds a few hundred thousand distinct CDR3 sequences, around 13% seen once. Sequenced material: blood. All receptors come from a woman aged 25 to 39 with Graves' hyperthyroidism that later progressed to Graves' ophthalmopathy.

This clonotype was recorded at least ten times. The V call is TRBV19, the J call TRBJ1-4; D is unresolved. In germline, CDR1 is LNHDA, CDR2 SQIVND (reference sequence). Trimming took off 2 bases at V and 4 bases at J, with 14 bases between the two ends. The CDR3 totals 16 residues. CDR3 nucleotide sequence: TGTGCCAGTAGTATACCCGCCGGAGGCAATAATGAAAAACTGTTTTTT. Translation gives CASSIPAGGNNEKLFF.

This clonotype was detected many times. The rearrangement links TRBV12-3 or TRBV12-4 to TRBJ2-3; 9 nucleotides agree with TRBD1. The CDR3 sequence is 18 residues long. Unmatched junction bases numbered 13, after V lost 6 bases and J lost 0 bases. The CDR3 DNA follows: TGTGCCAGCAGGGTAGTGACAGGGGGAAAACTTAGCACAGATACGCAGTATTTT. It codes for CASRVVTGGKLSTDTQYF.

This clonotype was seen a handful of times. This rearrangement joins TRBV19 to TRBJ2-7, with D perhaps given as TRBD1 or TRBD2 (5 bases each). The germline CDR1 and CDR2 sequences are LNHDA and SQIVND (reference sequence). This CDR3 spans 15 amino acids. V was trimmed by 1 base and J by 4 bases, leaving 14 bases between them. This CDR3 is CASSIVGTHGYEQYF. The DNA for the CDR3 is TGTGCCAGTAGTATAGTCGGGACCCACGGGTACGAGCAGTACTTC.

This clonotype has at least ten counts. The rearrangement joins TRBV5-8 to TRBJ2-1, with D perhaps TRBD1 or TRBD2 (5 bases each). CDR1 and CDR2 (germline): SGHTS, YDEGEE. The CDR3 is 15 residues long. Trimming left V 3 bases short and J 4 bases short, with 14 bases between. This CDR3 reads CASSSQGRRYNEQFF. As DNA, the CDR3 is TGTGCCAGCAGCTCCCAGGGAAGGAGGTACAATGAGCAGTTCTTC.

This chain uses TRBV28 with TRBJ2-2, with D uncertain. Germline loops: CDR1 MDHEN, CDR2 SYDVKM. The CDR3 runs to 14 residues. V was shortened by 5 bases and J by 6 bases, with 13 bases between the two germline ends. In DNA, the CDR3 is TGTGCCAGCAGTCCCGTTAGGGCCGCCGGGGAGCTGTTTTTT. Protein sequence: CASSPVRAAGELFF.

CDR3 protein: CASSLGVGGGNQPQHF. In DNA form, the CDR3 reads TGTGCCAGCAGCTTAGGAGTAGGAGGCGGCAATCAGCCCCAGCATTTT. The rearrangement uses TRBV11-2 and TRBJ1-5; D is ambiguous. CDR1 SGHAT and CDR2 FQNNGV come from the germline V gene. V lost 1 base and J 2 bases, leaving 12 bases between the germline ends. This CDR3 contains 16 residues.

This clonotype was seen at least ten times. This sequence joins TRBV19 and TRBJ2-1; D is uncertain. Per germline, CDR1 LNHDA and CDR2 SQIVND (reference sequence). Trimming left V 6 bases short and J 0 bases short, with 12 bases between. This CDR3 comprises 15 residues. This CDR3 is CASRRSTSSYNEQFF. Written as DNA, the CDR3 is TGTGCCAGTAGACGATCGACGAGCTCCTACAATGAGCAGTTCTTC.

The chain employs TRBV6-1 and TRBJ2-1, with 13 bases matching TRBD2. V gave up 6 bases and J gave up 7 bases; unmatched junction bases: 12. CDR1 is MNHNS and CDR2 is SASEGT in the germline V gene. The CDR3 loop spans 17 amino acids. CDR3 sequence reads: CASRSGTSGIVRNEQFF. The CDR3 DNA is TGTGCCAGCAGGTCCGGGACTAGCGGGATAGTTAGGAATGAGCAGTTCTTC.

At least ten counts were recorded for this clonotype. V and J are TRBV29-1 and TRBJ1-2, with D possibly being TRBD1 (5 bases). The CDR3 has 13 residues. Trimming removed 0 bases at V and 8 bases at J, with 13 bases between. The germline gives CDR1 SQVTM, CDR2 ANQGSEA. CDR3: CSVEDRMGQGYTF. The CDR3 DNA reads TGCAGCGTTGAAGATCGGATGGGGCAAGGCTACACCTTC. Variable domain in full (rest from reference TRBV29-1 and TRBJ1-2): SAVISQKPSRDICQRGTSLTIQCQVDSQVTMMFWYRQQPGQSLTLIATANQGSEATYESGFVIDKFPISRPNLTFSTLTVSNMSPEDSSIYLCSVEDRMGQGYTFGSGTRLTVV.

The CDR3 region is CASSEGTATLRGTEAFF. In DNA form, the CDR3 reads TGTGCCAGCAGTGAAGGTACAGCTACGCTCAGAGGAACTGAAGCTTTCTTT. The chain employs TRBV6-1 and TRBJ1-1; D gene unclear. CDR1 is MNHNS, CDR2 SASEGT, per germline. V lost 1 base, J lost 5 bases, and 20 bases lay in between. The CDR3 consists of 17 residues.

This clonotype turned up a few times. The chain couples TRBV5-1 to TRBJ2-7; 8 bases fit TRBD2. Germline assignment: CDR1 SGHRS and CDR2 YFSETQ. The V and J ends lost 2 bases and 3 bases, in that order; junction bases with no gene match: 4. The CDR3 extends over 14 amino acids. This CDR3 reads CASSFELADYEQYF. The CDR3 coding sequence is TGCGCCAGCAGCTTCGAACTAGCGGACTACGAGCAGTACTTC.

This clonotype was seen at least ten times. This chain links TRBV20-1 with TRBJ2-4; 10 positions match TRBD2. The CDR3 contains 15 residues. The V segment lost 0 bases and the J segment 10 bases; nucleotides outside the gene matches: 9. Germline CDR1 and CDR2: DFQATT and SNEGSKA (reference sequence). This CDR3 is CSARDGASGSEIQYF. The CDR3 nucleotides read TGCAGTGCTAGAGATGGGGCTAGCGGGAGCGAAATTCAGTACTTC.

This clonotype was detected many times. The genes are TRBV5-6 and TRBJ2-3; D is possibly TRBD2 (6 bases). CDR1 and CDR2 from the germline V gene are SGHDT and YYEEEE. The CDR3 spans 18 residues. Trimming pared 0 bases from V and 4 bases from J, leaving 21 bases between. The CDR3 DNA reads as TGTGCCAGCAGCTTGGTGCCCGTGGGGGGAGCGCGCGCAGATACGCAGTATTTT. This encodes CASSLVPVGGARADTQYF.

This clonotype was found many times. This sequence joins TRBV3-1 and TRBJ1-5; 8 bases align to TRBD1. V shed 1 base and J 0 bases; nucleotides not matched to a gene: 2. Germline V CDR1 and CDR2: LGHDT, YNNKEL (reference sequence). This CDR3 spans 16 amino acids. The CDR3: CASSQGTGNSNQPQHF. The CDR3 coding sequence is TGTGCCAGCAGCCAAGGGACAGGGAATAGCAATCAGCCCCAGCATTTT.

This clonotype showed up many times. The rearrangement joins TRBV2 to TRBJ1-5; TRBD1 might be the D (6 bases). Trimming shortened V by 6 bases and J by 3 bases, and 9 bases separated the two germline ends. CDR3 length: 13 residues. The germline V gene encodes CDR1 SNHLY and CDR2 FYNNEI. In DNA, the CDR3 is TGTGCCAGCAGCTCGGGACACAATCAGCCCCAGCATTTT. Its protein product is CASSSGHNQPQHF.

Many counts were recorded for this clonotype. The chain uses TRBV27 and TRBJ2-3; D is undetermined. This CDR3 is built from 15 residues. Germline lookup yields CDR1 MNHEY and CDR2 SMNVEV (reference sequence). Trimming cost V 6 bases and J 4 bases, with 17 bases left between them. The CDR3 is CASRGSYSNPDTQYF. CDR3 bases: TGTGCCAGCAGGGGAAGTTATTCCAACCCAGATACGCAGTATTTT.

The CDR3 nucleotides read TGTGCCAGCAGCCAAGGAGGGACAGTAGGAAACACCATATATTTT. Translating gives CASSQGGTVGNTIYF. V is TRBV3-1 and J is TRBJ1-3, with 7 bases identical to TRBD1. The CDR3 spans 15 residues. Germline assignment: CDR1 LGHDT and CDR2 YNNKEL (reference sequence). The trim removed 1 base at V and 4 bases at J, leaving 4 bases unmatched. The whole variable domain, remainder taken from reference TRBV3-1 and TRBJ1-3, is DTAVSQTPKYLVTQMGNDKSIKCEQNLGHDTMYWYKQDSKKFLKIMFSYNNKELIINETVPNRFSPKSPDKAHLNLHINSLELGDSAVYFCASSQGGTVGNTIYFGEGSWLTVV.

The rearrangement links TRBV27 to TRBJ1-4, with a weak D call TRBD1 (5 bases). Per germline, CDR1 MNHEY and CDR2 SMNVEV (reference sequence). CDR3 length: 17 residues. Trimming cost V 10 bases and J 7 bases, with 28 bases left between them. The CDR3 bases are TGTGCCACCTCTTACCACTTTCCCAGGGATGCGAGTGAAAAACTGTTTTTT. This codes for CATSYHFPRDASEKLFF.

This clonotype was seen ten or more times. The chain has TRBV3-1 and TRBJ1-1; a possible D gene is TRBD1 (5 bases). Per germline, CDR1 LGHDT and CDR2 YNNKEL (reference sequence). The CDR3 length is 13 residues. The germline V and J ends were trimmed by 0 bases and 9 bases, with 11 bases remaining between them. This CDR3 reads CASSQDGRVQAFF. The CDR3 DNA sequence: TGTGCCAGCAGCCAAGATGGCAGGGTTCAAGCTTTCTTT.

This clonotype has a count of ten or more. This CDR3 is CASTIIGVETDTQYF. In DNA form, the CDR3 reads TGTGCCAGCACCATCATCGGAGTTGAGACAGATACGCAGTATTTT. V is TRBV12-3 or TRBV12-4 and J is TRBJ2-3; D ambiguous. V lost 7 bases to trimming and J lost 3 bases, with 17 bases between them. The CDR3 length is 15 residues.

This clonotype was recorded many times. The V call is TRBV30, the J call TRBJ1-2, with D maybe TRBD1 (5 bases). Trimming removed 8 bases at V and 8 bases at J, with 12 bases between. CDR1 and CDR2 from the germline V gene are GTSNPN and SVGIG (reference sequence). This CDR3 has 10 amino acids. CDR3 sequence (DNA): TGTGCCCGCGGGGGGATGGGCTACACCTTC. Its translation is CARGGMGYTF.

The table lists this clonotype with many counts. J is TRBJ2-1 and V is TRBV10-2; the match to TRBD2 covers 11 bases. The CDR3 loop spans 14 amino acids. J lost 9 bases, V lost 6 bases, and 7 bases had no gene match. The germline V gene encodes CDR1 WSHSY and CDR2 SAAADI. The CDR3 region is CASRGLADWSEQFF. DNA for the CDR3: TGCGCCAGCAGGGGACTAGCGGATTGGAGTGAGCAGTTCTTC.

V gene TRBV27 combines with J gene TRBJ1-1, with D possibly TRBD1 on 5 matching bases. Germline lookup yields CDR1 MNHEY and CDR2 SMNVEV (reference sequence). V was pared by 8 bases and J by 5 bases, with 21 bases between. The CDR3 consists of 15 residues. The CDR3: CASRVAGHGGTEAFF. In DNA, the CDR3 is TGTGCCAGCCGGGTGGCTGGACATGGGGGTACTGAAGCTTTCTTT.

This clonotype showed up just a few times. This chain links TRBV4-3 with TRBJ2-3; TRBD2 might be the D (5 bases). The CDR3 runs 17 residues. Trimming took 1 base from V and 6 from J, leaving 20 bases between them. Germline V gene lookup returns CDR1 LGHNA and CDR2 YSLEER. The CDR3 bases are TGCGCCAGCAGCCAAGGGAGAACTAGTTTGATGGCGGATACGCAGTATTTT. Protein: CASSQGRTSLMADTQYF.

Comment on this clonotype: One junction end disagrees with the germline gene, perhaps due to a read error. This sequence joins TRBV19 and TRBJ1-2; D not resolved. This CDR3 has 12 residues. The germline V gene has CDR1 LNHDA and CDR2 SQIVND (reference sequence). The CDR3 reads CASSSRGYDYTF. As DNA, the CDR3 is TGTGCCAGTAGTAGCAGAGGCTATGACTACACCTTC.

This chain uses TRBV7-9 with TRBJ1-4; D might be TRBD1 (6 bases). V lost 5 bases and J 4 bases, leaving 11 bases between the germline ends. This CDR3 region has 14 residues. CDR1 and CDR2 from the germline V gene are SEHNR and FQNEAQ (reference sequence). CDR3 sequence (DNA): TGTGCCAGCAGCCGCTGGACAGATAATGAAAAACTGTTTTTT. Protein sequence: CASSRWTDNEKLFF.

This clonotype was seen a handful of times. The chain links TRBV29-1 to TRBJ2-1; D is undetermined. With 6 bases removed from V and 7 bases from J, the gap between germline ends came to 7 bases. The V gene's germline CDR1 is SQVTM and CDR2 ANQGSEA. This CDR3 region has 10 residues. The chain's CDR3 is CSVRVNEQFF. CDR3 coding DNA: TGCAGCGTCAGAGTAAATGAGCAGTTCTTC.

This clonotype was counted many times. The chain couples TRBV10-3 to TRBJ1-1, with TRBD1 as a possible D gene (5 bases). The CDR3 totals 16 residues. V lost 10 bases to trimming and J lost 1 base, with 22 bases between them. Germline assignment: CDR1 ENHRY and CDR2 SYGVKD. The CDR3 loop is CATLYTLGDQNTEAFF. The CDR3 DNA is TGTGCCACCCTTTATACCCTGGGGGATCAGAACACTGAAGCTTTCTTT.

In this sample, this clonotype turned up once. This chain uses TRBV11-2 with TRBJ1-1; TRBD1 aligns across 9 bases. The CDR3 has 15 amino acids. J lost 5 bases, V lost 2 bases, and 6 bases had no gene match. The germline CDR1 and CDR2 sequences are SGHAT and FQNNGV. This chain's CDR3 is CASSLPGTGRTEAFF. The DNA of the CDR3 is TGTGCCAGCAGCTTACCCGGGACAGGGCGGACTGAAGCTTTCTTT.

This clonotype was seen ten or more times. A much larger clone lies one base from this, so it may be a read error. The gene calls are TRBV9 and TRBJ1-1; D uncertain. This CDR3 contains 13 residues. V was pared by 0 bases and J by 1 base, with 4 bases between. Germline loops: CDR1 SGDLS, CDR2 YYNGEE. This chain's CDR3 is CASSVGWNTEAFF. CDR3 nucleotide sequence: TGTGCCAGCAGCGTAGGGTGGAACACTGAAGCTTTCTTT.

The chain joins TRBV12-3 or TRBV12-4 to TRBJ2-2; perhaps D is TRBD1 or TRBD2 (5 bases each). Trimming removed 7 bases at V and 2 bases at J, with 11 bases between. CDR3 length equals 14 residues. Here the CDR3 DNA reads TGTGCCAGCATCTATGGGGGTAACACCGGGGAGCTGTTTTTT. This encodes CASIYGGNTGELFF.

The rearrangement uses TRBV9 and TRBJ1-2; a possible D gene is TRBD1 (5 bases). CDR1 and CDR2 (germline): SGDLS, YYNGEE. The V and J ends lost 3 bases and 1 base respectively, with 13 bases between them. CDR3 length: 15 amino acids. CDR3 coding DNA: TGTGCCAGCAGCGCTCCCCCAGGGATTAACTATGGCTACACCTTC. Its translation is CASSAPPGINYGYTF.